This T cell receptor beta chain is drawn from a study of immune evolution from preneoplasia to lung adenocarcinoma. Study summary: HLA loss of heterozygosity: roughly 7.5% AIS, 15% MIA, over 25% ADC, none AAH.

Histologic diagnosis was independently verified by two lung pathologists. Nucleic acids came from premalignant or tumor cells enriched by macro-dissection. Study conclusions and caveats: KRAS-mutant nodules had the highest T cell clonality.

This clone was counted a few times. Its antigen is still unknown. From germline, CDR1 is KGHSH and CDR2 LQKENI. The CDR3 consists of 16 residues. V lost 0 bases to trimming and J lost 8 bases, with 19 bases between them. Here immunoSEQ multiplex PCR was the method, and the copy in TCRdb shows in-frame clones only, minus some. The repertoire holds 14,000 or so clones, with 85% as singletons. The TCR was taken from a donor of 70 years or more with lung adenocarcinoma. Sequenced input: FFPE lung adenocarcinoma in situ tissue. This chain uses TRBV18 with TRBJ1-2; D possibly corresponds to TRBD1 (5 bases). Here the CDR3 reads CASSPPTGQAGRGYTF. The CDR3 DNA follows: TGTGCCAGCTCACCACCAACAGGCCAGGCCGGGAGGGGCTACACCTTC. The complete variable domain, with remaining parts taken from reference TRBV18 and TRBJ1-2, reads NAGVMQNPRHLVRRRGQEARLRCSPMKGHSHVYWYRQLPEEGLKFMVYLQKENIIDESGMPKERFSAEFPKEGPSILRIQQVVRGDSAAYFCASSPPTGQAGRGYTFGSGTRLTVV.